The sequence of this T cell receptor (beta chain) was determined in a study of T-cell reconstitution after alpha-beta-depleted transplantation in children. Findings and caveats of the study: Some patients' high day-60 TCRbeta diversity was traced to surviving recipient T cells and thymic progenitors. Hyperexpanded clones declined; after one year, newly produced T cells mostly supplied diversity. Several hundred expanded graft clones reportedly supplied alpha-beta T cells about two months after transplant.

Ten or more counts support this clonotype. Its antigen is still unknown. A TCRbeta library incorporating unique molecular identifiers was prepared. TCRdb re-derived calls from the PCR reads in MiXCR, one entry per CDR3 protein. The sample contains almost 250,000 distinct CDR3 sequences, roughly 24% of which appear only once. CDR3 length: 15 residues. V lost 5 bases to trimming and J lost 5 bases; unmatched junction nucleotides: 7. Germline CDR1 is DFQATT and CDR2 is SNEGSKA (reference sequence). Here the sequenced sample was PBMCs, taken before TCRalphabeta/CD19-depleted stem cell transplant. The clonotype was recovered from a girl aged 2 to 10 with Fanconi anemia, due to receive a stem cell transplant. V usage is TRBV20-1 and J usage is TRBJ2-3; 13 bases agree with TRBD2. In nucleotides, the CDR3 is TGCAGTGCTTACCACAGGACTAGCGGGAGAGATACGCAGTATTTT. Its protein product is CSAYHRTSGRDTQYF.